This TCR beta chain was profiled in a study of T cell repertoires in cytomegalovirus infection (dated by TCRdb to the late 2010s). Context from the whole study: Peptide stimulations targeted recently identified HLA-C-restricted CMV epitopes, whose presentation resists viral immunomodulation, together with well-studied HLA-B-restricted epitopes. Donor HLA type was relevant to the analysis, because carriage of CMV infection together with the matching HLA type was indicated by public TCR beta signatures.

As concerns this clonotype: Its binding antigen is unknown. Base qualities are missing; no much larger clone stands one base away.

Sequencer: Illumina HiSeq 1500. TCRdb itself trimmed the public reads at Q25 with fastp, ran MiXCR and retained productive beta chains. Entries that share a CDR3 protein sequence are merged under the most common genes and DNA. The sample table records hundreds of thousands of distinct CDR3 sequences; 30% to 35% of these occur just once. Of the sample, about 20% falls within the top ten clones. This specimen's treatment or condition label, interpreted: in vitro stimulation with specific CMV peptide epitopes to enrich CMV-specific T cells. Study-wide conclusions, independent of this receptor: The ex vivo response was dominated by HLA-C-restricted CMV-specific TCR beta clonotypes, and the single most frequent clonotype in two of eight donors was supplied by these HLA-C-restricted clonotypes. Carriers of CMV infection plus the relevant HLA type were discriminated by the cumulative frequency of public TCR beta family members in the study cohort and in an independent 352-donor cohort.

The cysteine opens and the phenylalanine closes a CDR3 of 19 amino acids. Only the CDR3 part of the read is kept: 57 bases, read in frame from the first base. After removal of 4 bases from V and 5 bases from J, the junction retains 13 bases not matched to a gene. The germline V gene (reference sequence) supplies CDR1 LGHDT and CDR2 YNNKEL. Material: cultured PBMCs, obtained from culture after CMV antigen stimulation. The sequence is built from TRBV3-1 and TRBJ2-1; the central 14 bases match TRBD2. This TCR was recovered from a human donor in good health (CMV status not recorded). Some clones in this sample may be carry-over from other donors' samples. The CDR3 corresponds to CASSLIGGTSGGGNNEQFF. The DNA sequence reads TGTGCCAGCAGCCTAATAGGAGGGACTAGCGGGGGTGGAAACAATGAGCAGTTCTTC.